A single sample is the source of the 25 T cell receptor beta chains below, sequenced in a study of blood T cell repertoires in COVID-19. Assay used: immunoSEQ multiplex PCR; TCRdb lists only in-frame clones, some missing. The sample has about 50,000 clones; around 84% are singletons. Specimen: peripheral blood. Receptors were obtained from a man between 65 and 85 years old with active COVID-19.

This chain connects TRBV10-3 to TRBJ2-3; 9 bases agree with TRBD2. Germline V lookup: CDR1 ENHRY, CDR2 SYGVKD. V lost 5 bases to trimming and J lost 3 bases; unmatched junction nucleotides: 6. This CDR3 has 15 residues. CDR3 region: CAISPQTSGTDTQYF. CDR3 nucleotides: TGTGCCATCAGTCCGCAGACTAGCGGAACAGATACGCAGTATTTT.

The rearrangement links TRBV5-8 to TRBJ1-3, with a weak D call TRBD1 (5 bases). The ends were cut back, 4 bases at V and 4 bases at J, with 15 bases in the middle. The CDR3 loop spans 15 amino acids. In germline, CDR1 is SGHTS, CDR2 YDEGEE. In nucleotides, the CDR3 is TGTGCCAGCAGCCCCTTTGGAGGGGACGGAAACACCATATATTTT. Protein: CASSPFGGDGNTIYF.

The chain uses TRBV6-6 and TRBJ1-1; D may be TRBD1 (5 bases). Germline V gene lookup returns CDR1 MNHNY and CDR2 SVGAGI (reference sequence). This CDR3 is 12 amino acids long. Trimming removed 8 bases at V and 7 bases at J, with 14 bases between. CDR3 DNA: TGTGCCAGCGGACTAAACAGGTTTGAAGCTTTCTTT. Residues: CASGLNRFEAFF.

V is TRBV10-3 and J is TRBJ2-3; 13 nucleotides match TRBD2. Trimming took 5 bases from V and 6 from J; bases not matched to a gene: 8. Germline assignment: CDR1 ENHRY and CDR2 SYGVKD. This CDR3 is built from 16 residues. Written as DNA, the CDR3 is TGTGCCATCAGTTCACTAGCGGGAGGGCCAGCGGATACGCAGTATTTT. It is translated as CAISSLAGGPADTQYF.

The chain links TRBV3-1 (or the pseudogene TRBV3-2) to TRBJ2-5; no reliable D call. Trimming left V 4 bases short and J 5 bases short, with 17 bases between. Germline V lookup: CDR1 LGHDT, CDR2 YNNKEL (reference sequence). There are 15 residues in the CDR3. CDR3 sequence reads: CASSPRQWASETQYF. Here the CDR3 DNA reads TGTGCCAGCAGCCCAAGGCAATGGGCGTCGGAGACCCAGTACTTC.

The chain carries TRBV12-3 or TRBV12-4 and TRBJ1-1; 11 positions match TRBD1. This CDR3 is 13 amino acids long. V was pared by 6 bases and J by 11 bases, with 8 bases of the junction left unmatched. The CDR3 DNA is TGTGCCAGCAGGCAAGGGACAGGGGGGATGGCTTTCTTT. This codes for CASRQGTGGMAFF.

This clone has a handful of counts. The chain links TRBV7-6 to TRBJ2-3, with D perhaps matching TRBD1 (5 bases). Trimming removed 5 bases from V and 1 base from J, with 13 bases in between. The CDR3 length is 15 residues. CDR1 is SGHVS, CDR2 FNYEAQ, per germline. CDR3 sequence: CASSQIQDRTDTQYF. The CDR3 coding sequence is TGTGCCAGCAGCCAAATACAGGACCGCACAGATACGCAGTATTTT.

The rearrangement uses TRBV9 and TRBJ1-5; D is undetermined. Trimming removed 1 base at V and 0 bases at J, with 8 bases between. The germline V gene has CDR1 SGDLS and CDR2 YYNGEE. The CDR3 is 15 amino acids. The CDR3 reads CASSVHENSNQPQHF. The CDR3 bases are TGTGCCAGCAGCGTACATGAGAATAGCAATCAGCCCCAGCATTTT. Looking up the rest from reference TRBV9 and TRBJ1-5 gives the full variable domain: DSGVTQTPKHLITATGQRVTLRCSPRSGDLSVYWYQQSLDQGLQFLIQYYNGEERAKGNILERFSAQQFPDLHSELNLSSLELGDSALYFCASSVHENSNQPQHFGDGTRLSIL.

The gene calls are TRBV27 and TRBJ2-1; D is possibly TRBD2 (6 bases). The CDR3 sequence is 14 residues long. Between the trimmed V and J ends, which lost 10 bases and 0 bases, there was a span of 13 bases. Germline loops: CDR1 MNHEY, CDR2 SMNVEV (reference sequence). The CDR3 loop reads CATGGPSSYNEQFF. The CDR3 region has the DNA TGTGCCACCGGAGGGCCGAGCTCCTACAATGAGCAGTTCTTC.

This chain joins TRBV30 and TRBJ2-7; 9 nucleotides match TRBD2. The CDR3 length is 16 residues. The germline V gene has CDR1 GTSNPN and CDR2 SVGIG (reference sequence). V lost 2 bases to trimming and J lost 2 bases; unmatched junction nucleotides: 10. Here the CDR3 reads CAWSPEGGGAPYEQYF. The CDR3, as DNA: TGTGCCTGGAGTCCCGAGGGCGGGGGGGCCCCCTACGAGCAGTACTTC.

V is TRBV30 and J is TRBJ2-6; D is unresolved. CDR1 GTSNPN and CDR2 SVGIG come from the germline V gene (reference sequence). The V and J ends lost 5 bases and 4 bases respectively, with 9 bases between them. The CDR3 extends over 13 amino acids. DNA of the CDR3: TGTGCCTGGGCCTTCTCCGGGGCCAACGTCCTGACTTTC. Encoded protein: CAWAFSGANVLTF. The variable domain in full, with the rest retrieved from reference TRBV30 and TRBJ2-6, is SQTIHQWPATLVQPVGSPLSLECTVEGTSNPNLYWYRQAAGRGLQLLFYSVGIGQISSEVPQNLSASRPQDRQFILSSKKLLLSDSGFYLCAWAFSGANVLTFGAGSRLTVL.

As DNA, the CDR3 is TGTGCCAGCTCACCTACTAGCGGGAGCTCCTACGAGCAGTACTTC. This codes for CASSPTSGSSYEQYF. This chain uses TRBV18 with TRBJ2-7; 11 nucleotides agree with TRBD2. Germline CDR1 and CDR2: KGHSH and LQKENI. CDR3 length: 15 residues. V was clipped by 3 bases and J by 0 bases; unmatched bases: 1.

This chain joins TRBV11-2 and TRBJ2-1, with D maybe TRBD1 (6 bases). The CDR3 consists of 12 residues. CDR1 and CDR2 (germline): SGHAT, FQNNGV. V lost 5 bases and J 5 bases, leaving 7 bases between the germline ends. The CDR3 DNA follows: TGTGCCAGCAGCCGGACAGACAATGAGCAGTTCTTC. This encodes CASSRTDNEQFF. The whole variable domain, remainder taken from reference TRBV11-2 and TRBJ2-1, is EAGVAQSPRYKIIEKRQSVAFWCNPISGHATLYWYQQILGQGPKLLIQFQNNGVVDDSQLPKDRFSAERLKGVDSTLKIQPAKLEDSAVYLCASSRTDNEQFFGPGTRLTVL.

The genes are TRBV4-2 and TRBJ2-7; TRBD2 might be the D (6 bases). Trimming took 1 base from V and 2 from J, leaving 12 bases between them. From germline, CDR1 is LGHNA and CDR2 YNFKEQ. The CDR3 spans 15 residues. The CDR3 DNA sequence: TGTGCCAGCAGCCAAGCCCCAGCGGGTACCTACGAGCAGTACTTC. Protein sequence: CASSQAPAGTYEQYF.

The rearrangement uses TRBV7-2 and TRBJ2-5; D uncertain. The CDR3 extends over 13 amino acids. CDR1 SGHTA and CDR2 FQGNSA come from the germline V gene. The V and J ends lost 1 base and 4 bases respectively, with 7 bases between them. The CDR3 protein is CASSLVRRETQYF. The CDR3 bases are TGTGCCAGCAGCTTAGTACGGAGAGAGACCCAGTACTTC.

Only a few counts were recorded for this clone. This chain links TRBV7-3 with TRBJ1-6, with TRBD1 as a possible D gene (6 bases). This CDR3 is built from 15 residues. Deletions cut 1 base from V and 7 bases from J, with 11 bases between. Germline V gene lookup returns CDR1 SGHTA and CDR2 FQGTGA. The CDR3 nucleotides read TGTGCCAGCAGCTTAAGCGGGGGCGAGAATTCACCCCTCCACTTT. This gives the protein CASSLSGGENSPLHF.

This chain joins TRBV2 and TRBJ2-3; 15 nucleotides agree with TRBD2. The junction had 4 bases not matched to a gene; V was cut back by 1 base and J by 5 bases. This CDR3 comprises 17 residues. Per germline, CDR1 SNHLY and CDR2 FYNNEI. DNA for the CDR3: TGTGCCAGCAGTGAAGGGGGGACTAGCGGGAGGAGAGATACGCAGTATTTT. Its translation: CASSEGGTSGRRDTQYF.

The gene calls are TRBV27 and TRBJ1-1; D is unclear. Germline V lookup: CDR1 MNHEY, CDR2 SMNVEV (reference sequence). V lost 5 bases, J lost 3 bases, and 10 bases lay in between. The length of the CDR3 is 13 residues. CDR3 residues: CASSSPPYTEAFF. CDR3 sequence (DNA): TGTGCCAGCAGTAGCCCTCCGTACACTGAAGCTTTCTTT.

Of note for this clone: This CDR3 is also generated by other DNA sequences in the sample. The chain has TRBV4-2 and TRBJ2-3; D is undetermined. Trimming cost V 0 bases and J 1 base, with 5 bases left between them. This CDR3 has 14 residues. Per germline, CDR1 LGHNA and CDR2 YNFKEQ. The CDR3: CASSQDRGTDTQYF. The CDR3 region has the DNA TGTGCCAGCAGCCAAGATCGAGGCACAGATACGCAGTATTTT.

The rearrangement links TRBV2 to TRBJ2-2, with D possibly being TRBD1 (5 bases). The CDR3 runs 15 residues. Germline-derived CDR1 and CDR2 are SNHLY and FYNNEI. The V end was cut by 1 base, the J end by 0 bases, with 6 bases between. The CDR3 loop is CASSEEGANTGELFF. The CDR3 nucleotides are TGTGCCAGCAGTGAAGAAGGGGCGAACACCGGGGAGCTGTTTTTT.

The chain recombines TRBV4-2 with TRBJ2-5; the D gene is possibly TRBD2 (6 bases). Germline CDR1 LGHNA, CDR2 YNFKEQ. The CDR3 extends over 16 amino acids. Between the trimmed V and J ends, which lost 1 base and 4 bases, there was a span of 16 bases. CDR3 sequence reads: CASSQGGSRRGETQYF. CDR3 DNA sequence: TGTGCCAGCAGCCAAGGGGGGTCAAGGCGGGGAGAGACCCAGTACTTC.

The rearrangement uses TRBV5-1 and TRBJ1-6; 7 bases agree with TRBD1. Per germline, CDR1 SGHRS and CDR2 YFSETQ. V dropped 1 base and J dropped 7; count of bases not matched to a gene: 2. CDR3 length: 14 residues. CDR3 sequence (DNA): TGCGCCAGCAGCTTGACAGGGGAAAATTCACCCCTCCACTTT. Translating gives CASSLTGENSPLHF.

The V gene is TRBV27, the J gene TRBJ1-3, with 9 bases that match TRBD1. This CDR3 contains 17 residues. The germline gives CDR1 MNHEY, CDR2 SMNVEV (reference sequence). After removal of 6 bases from V and 3 bases from J, the junction contained 12 bases not matched to a gene. Here the CDR3 DNA reads TGTGCCAGCAGCACACCCCACCGGGACAGGGATGGAAACACCATATATTTT. Encoded protein: CASSTPHRDRDGNTIYF.

CDR3 sequence (DNA): TGCGCCAGCAGTATGGGGGGTGAGCAGTTCTTC. Its translation is CASSMGGEQFF. This rearrangement joins TRBV5-1 to TRBJ2-1, with D tentatively TRBD2 (6 bases). The V end lost 5 bases, the J end lost 9 bases, and 9 bases lay between the germline ends. Per the germline V gene, CDR1 is SGHRS and CDR2 is YFSETQ. The CDR3 runs to 11 residues. The full variable domain, with the rest looked up from reference TRBV5-1 and TRBJ2-1, is KAGVTQTPRYLIKTRGQQVTLSCSPISGHRSVSWYQQTPGQGLQFLFEYFSETQRNKGNFPGRFSGRQFSNSRSEMNVSTLELGDSALYLCASSMGGEQFFGPGTRLTVL.

On this clone: The same CDR3 can be traced to other DNA sequences in this sample. Here the CDR3 DNA reads TGCGCCAGCAGCCCCGACAGGGGGAATCAGCCCCAGCATTTT. This gives the protein CASSPDRGNQPQHF. The chain uses TRBV5-1 and TRBJ1-5, with 9 positions matching TRBD1. Germline lookup yields CDR1 SGHRS and CDR2 YFSETQ. J gave up 4 bases and V 4 bases, and 3 bases lay outside the gene matches. CDR3 length: 14 residues.